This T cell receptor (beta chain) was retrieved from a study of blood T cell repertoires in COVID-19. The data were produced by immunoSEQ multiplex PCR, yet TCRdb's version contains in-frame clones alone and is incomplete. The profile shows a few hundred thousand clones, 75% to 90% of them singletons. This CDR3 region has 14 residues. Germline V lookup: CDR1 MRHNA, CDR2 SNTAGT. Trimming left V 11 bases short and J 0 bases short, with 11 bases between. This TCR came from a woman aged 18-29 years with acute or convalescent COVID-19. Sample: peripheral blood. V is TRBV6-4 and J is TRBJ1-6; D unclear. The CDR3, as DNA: TGTGCCGGAGACCAGATCTCCTATAATTCACCCCTCCACTTT. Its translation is CAGDQISYNSPLHF.